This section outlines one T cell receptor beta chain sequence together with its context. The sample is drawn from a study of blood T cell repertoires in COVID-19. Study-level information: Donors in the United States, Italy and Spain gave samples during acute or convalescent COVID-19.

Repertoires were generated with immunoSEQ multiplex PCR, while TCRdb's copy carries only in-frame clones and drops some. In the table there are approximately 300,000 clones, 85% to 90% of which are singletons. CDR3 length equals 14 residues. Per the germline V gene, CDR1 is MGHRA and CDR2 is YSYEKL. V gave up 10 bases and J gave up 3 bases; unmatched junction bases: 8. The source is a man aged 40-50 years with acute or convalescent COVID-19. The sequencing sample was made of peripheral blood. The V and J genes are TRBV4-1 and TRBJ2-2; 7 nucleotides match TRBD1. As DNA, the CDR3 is TGCGCCACGAGAGGGGGCCAATACACCGGGGAGCTGTTTTTT. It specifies CATRGGQYTGELFF.